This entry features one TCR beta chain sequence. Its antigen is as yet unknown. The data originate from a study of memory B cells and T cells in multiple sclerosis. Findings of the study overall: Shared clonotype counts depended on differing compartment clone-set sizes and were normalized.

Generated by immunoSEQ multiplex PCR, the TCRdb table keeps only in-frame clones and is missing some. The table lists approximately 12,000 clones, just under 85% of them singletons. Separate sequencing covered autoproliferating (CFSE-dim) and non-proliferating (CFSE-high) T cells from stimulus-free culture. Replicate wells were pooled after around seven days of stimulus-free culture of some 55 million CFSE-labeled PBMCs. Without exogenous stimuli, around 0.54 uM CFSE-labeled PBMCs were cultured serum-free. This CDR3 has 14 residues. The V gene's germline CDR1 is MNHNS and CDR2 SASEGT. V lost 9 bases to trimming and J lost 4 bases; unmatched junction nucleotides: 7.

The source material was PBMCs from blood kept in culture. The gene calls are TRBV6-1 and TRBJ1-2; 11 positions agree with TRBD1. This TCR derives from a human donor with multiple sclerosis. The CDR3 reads CASAGQGVAYGYTF. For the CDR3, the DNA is TGTGCCAGTGCGGGACAGGGGGTTGCCTATGGCTACACCTTC.